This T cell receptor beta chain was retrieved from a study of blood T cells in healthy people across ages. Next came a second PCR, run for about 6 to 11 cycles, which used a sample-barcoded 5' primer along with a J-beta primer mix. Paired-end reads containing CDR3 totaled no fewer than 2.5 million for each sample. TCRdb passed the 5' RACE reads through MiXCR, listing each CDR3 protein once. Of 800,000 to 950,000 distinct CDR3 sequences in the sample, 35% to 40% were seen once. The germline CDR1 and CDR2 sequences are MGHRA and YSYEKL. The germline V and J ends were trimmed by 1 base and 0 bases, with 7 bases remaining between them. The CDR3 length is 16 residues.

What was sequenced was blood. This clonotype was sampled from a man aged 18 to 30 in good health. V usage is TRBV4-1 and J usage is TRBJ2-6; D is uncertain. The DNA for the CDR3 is TGCGCCAGCAGCCAAGCGGGTACCTCTGGGGCCAACGTCCTGACTTTC. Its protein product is CASSQAGTSGANVLTF.